A single sample gave rise to the 27 T cell receptor beta chains below, sequenced in a study of regulatory T cells in long-lasting Graves disease. The time point: newly diagnosed GD, antithyroid drugs for less than 3 months. Construction of the TCR library relied on RNA isolated from PBMCs. TCR beta libraries were built with iRepertoire HTBI primers and Arm-PCR of CDR3 regions. TCRdb reanalysed the multiplex PCR reads using MiXCR and keeps one entry per CDR3 protein. The sample yields about 450,000 distinct CDR3 sequences, 15% to 20% seen once. Separately, the same data were catalogued under a study of T cells in Graves' hyperthyroidism and ophthalmopathy.

Here the sequenced sample was peripheral blood mononuclear cells (PBMCs), taken at new diagnosis, from a patient treated with antithyroid drugs. The receptors derive from a woman aged 25 to 39 with Graves disease.

This clonotype was counted many times. V usage is TRBV12-3 or TRBV12-4 and J usage is TRBJ1-1; D is unclear. V was pared by 10 bases and J by 6 bases, with 15 bases between. The CDR3 contains 12 residues. The chain's CDR3 is CAISRGISEAFF. The CDR3 nucleotides are TGTGCCATCTCCAGAGGAATCTCTGAAGCTTTCTTT.

In this sample, this clonotype turned up a few times. The chain is built from TRBV18 and TRBJ2-1, with 7 nucleotides matching TRBD2. Trimming took 3 bases from V and 6 from J; bases not matched to a gene: 8. Germline assignment: CDR1 KGHSH and CDR2 LQKENI. The CDR3 is 15 residues long. CDR3 coding DNA: TGTGCCAGCTCACCGTTATCCGGGACTACCAATGAGCAGTTCTTC. It specifies CASSPLSGTTNEQFF.

This clonotype has at least ten counts. The chain couples TRBV28 to TRBJ2-2; tentatively, D is TRBD1 (5 bases). This CDR3 has 13 amino acids. In germline, CDR1 is MDHEN, CDR2 SYDVKM. Trimming left V 5 bases short and J 5 bases short, with 9 bases between. CDR3 protein: CASSPGFTGELFF. In nucleotides, the CDR3 is TGTGCCAGCAGTCCAGGGTTTACCGGGGAGCTGTTTTTT. The whole variable domain, remainder taken from reference TRBV28 and TRBJ2-2, is DVKVTQSSRYLVKRTGEKVFLECVQDMDHENMFWYRQDPGLGLRLIYFSYDVKMKEKGDIPEGYSVSREKKERFSLILESASTNQTSMYLCASSPGFTGELFFGEGSRLTVL.

This clonotype was recorded many times. This sequence joins TRBV6-2 or TRBV6-3 and TRBJ1-2; a possible D gene is TRBD1 (6 bases). Germline assignment: CDR1 MNHEY and CDR2 SVGEGT. Deletions cut 6 bases from V and 5 bases from J, with 13 bases between. The CDR3 totals 13 residues. CDR3 sequence (DNA): TGTGCCAGCAGACACGACAGGCGATATGGCTACACCTTC. Translated, it gives CASRHDRRYGYTF.

This clonotype was observed at least ten times. The gene calls are TRBV12-3 or TRBV12-4 and TRBJ1-4; perhaps TRBD1 as D (5 bases). V dropped 6 bases and J dropped 7 bases, with 6 bases sitting between them. CDR3 length: 11 amino acids. CDR3 sequence (DNA): TGTGCCAGCAGACAGGCTGAAAAACTGTTTTTT. The encoded protein is CASRQAEKLFF.

On this clonotype: This may arise from a read error, as a much more abundant clone is one base away. The chain couples TRBV3-1 to TRBJ2-7; possibly TRBD2 for D (6 bases). Per the germline V gene, CDR1 is LGHDT and CDR2 is YNNKEL (reference sequence). The CDR3 sequence is 14 residues long. CDR3 amino acids: CASSYAQGGYEQHF. DNA for the CDR3: TGTGCCAGCAGCTACGCTCAGGGAGGCTACGAGCAGCACTTC.

This clonotype has just one count. This chain uses TRBV6-2 or TRBV6-3 with TRBJ2-5, with a weak D call TRBD2 (5 bases). V dropped 5 bases and J dropped 2 bases, with 15 bases sitting between them. The CDR3 contains 15 residues. The germline gives CDR1 MNHEY, CDR2 SVGEGT. The CDR3 protein is CASSPGGSLQETQYF. CDR3 in DNA: TGTGCCAGCAGTCCCGGTGGGAGTCTTCAAGAGACCCAGTACTTC.

Regarding this clonotype: One end of the junction fails to match germline, which may point to a read error. The V gene is TRBV4-1, the J gene TRBJ1-2; 7 nucleotides match TRBD1. The CDR3 is 14 residues long. The germline gives CDR1 MGHRA, CDR2 YSYEKL. The CDR3 reads CANSQGRGNYGYTF. The CDR3 region has the DNA TGCGCCAACAGCCAAGGCAGGGGGAACTATGGCTACACCTTC.

This clonotype was observed at least ten times. This sequence joins TRBV7-2 and TRBJ1-2; D is perhaps TRBD1 (5 bases). Trimming left V 1 base short and J 4 bases short, with 16 bases between. The V gene's germline CDR1 is SGHTA and CDR2 FQGNSA. CDR3 length: 16 residues. The CDR3, as DNA: TGTGCCAGCAGCTTAGAATGGTCCAGGGCGAGCTATGGCTACACCTTC. Protein product: CASSLEWSRASYGYTF.

This clonotype was picked up many times. The chain joins TRBV27 to TRBJ2-1, with TRBD2 matching 11 bases. The CDR3 extends over 14 amino acids. In germline, CDR1 is MNHEY, CDR2 SMNVEV (reference sequence). Losses at the gene ends were 3 bases for V and 9 bases for J; bases not matched to a gene: 4. CDR3 sequence reads: CASSFSSGRSEQFF. CDR3 coding DNA: TGTGCCAGCAGTTTTTCTAGCGGGAGGAGTGAGCAGTTCTTC.

This clonotype was picked up many times. The rearrangement links TRBV18 to TRBJ1-5, with unresolved D. CDR1 is KGHSH and CDR2 is LQKENI in the germline V gene. With 8 bases removed from V and 4 bases from J, the gap between germline ends came to 6 bases. The CDR3 runs to 11 residues. CDR3: CASSPNQPQHF. DNA of the CDR3: TGTGCCAGCAGCCCGAATCAGCCCCAGCATTTT.

With regard to this clonotype: A far bigger clonotype differs at one base, so this is likely a read error. The CDR3: CASSSGRAPKKLQETQSF. The CDR3 DNA sequence: TGTGCCAGCAGTTCTGGAAGGGCGCCCAAAAAGCTACAAGAGACCCAGTCCTTC. The rearrangement joins TRBV7-2 to TRBJ2-5, with D uncertain. Germline CDR1 and CDR2: SGHTA and FQGNSA. The CDR3 has 18 amino acids.

There are many counts of this clonotype. The chain is built from TRBV11-2 and TRBJ2-3, with no clear D. V lost 4 bases, J lost 1 base, and 6 bases lay in between. The germline gives CDR1 SGHAT, CDR2 FQNNGV. This CDR3 has 13 residues. CDR3 sequence: CASSSVGTDTQYF. CDR3 nucleotides: TGTGCCAGCAGCTCCGTGGGCACAGATACGCAGTATTTT.

This clonotype was counted ten times or more. V gene TRBV28 combines with J gene TRBJ1-1; D is possibly TRBD1 (5 bases). The CDR3 extends over 14 amino acids. Trimming cost V 6 bases and J 3 bases, with 14 bases left between them. CDR1 is MDHEN and CDR2 is SYDVKM in the germline V gene. The CDR3 is CASSLAGLHTEAFF. CDR3 nucleotide sequence: TGTGCCAGCAGCTTGGCAGGGCTTCACACTGAAGCTTTCTTT.

Ten or more counts support this clonotype. V usage is TRBV4-1 and J usage is TRBJ1-1, with unresolved D. Germline V lookup: CDR1 MGHRA, CDR2 YSYEKL. The CDR3 covers 12 residues. V was trimmed by 3 bases and J by 9 bases, leaving 11 bases between them. The CDR3 DNA sequence: TGCGCCAGCAGCCACCGAGATAACAAAGCTTTCTTT. It yields the protein CASSHRDNKAFF.

The chain couples TRBV15 to TRBJ2-7; a weak D match, TRBD2 (6 bases). The CDR3 runs 15 residues. V lost 6 bases and J 3 bases, leaving 18 bases between the germline ends. Germline CDR1 reads LNHNV; CDR2 reads YYDKDF (reference sequence). CDR3 protein: CATSRAAGSGYEQYF. The CDR3 coding sequence is TGTGCCACCAGTAGGGCCGCGGGGTCTGGCTACGAGCAGTACTTC.

This clonotype was seen many times. V and J are TRBV2 and TRBJ2-5; the D is unclear. This CDR3 comprises 12 residues. With 8 bases removed from V and 4 bases from J, the gap between germline ends came to 11 bases. In germline, CDR1 is SNHLY, CDR2 FYNNEI. The CDR3 loop is CASGSLGETQYF. The CDR3 DNA reads as TGTGCCAGCGGCAGTTTAGGAGAGACCCAGTACTTC.

The table lists this clonotype with many counts. J is TRBJ2-1 and V is TRBV28; D may be TRBD1 (5 bases). Trimming cost V 3 bases and J 5 bases, with 14 bases left between them. CDR1 MDHEN and CDR2 SYDVKM come from the germline V gene. The length of the CDR3 is 15 residues. The CDR3 here is CASSLLGAPNNEQFF. Written as DNA, the CDR3 is TGTGCCAGCAGTTTGTTAGGGGCGCCTAACAATGAGCAGTTCTTC.

This clonotype was seen ten or more times. The chain recombines TRBV7-8 with TRBJ1-6; a possible D gene is TRBD1 (6 bases). Trimming removed 5 bases from V and 9 bases from J, with 17 bases in between. Germline lookup yields CDR1 SGHVS and CDR2 FQNEAQ. The CDR3 runs 15 residues. CDR3 protein: CASSLGTGWSSPLHF. Written as DNA, the CDR3 is TGTGCCAGCAGCCTCGGTACAGGGTGGAGTTCACCCCTCCACTTT.

V gene TRBV19 combines with J gene TRBJ2-5; D is unresolved. The CDR3 consists of 14 residues. Trimming removed 5 bases from V and 4 bases from J, with 14 bases in between. The germline V gene has CDR1 LNHDA and CDR2 SQIVND (reference sequence). In DNA form, the CDR3 reads TGTGCCAGTAGTCGCAAGAGCGATCGAGAGACCCAGTACTTC. Translated: CASSRKSDRETQYF.

This clonotype was detected ten times or more. The rearrangement links TRBV7-9 to TRBJ2-1; 12 nucleotides align to TRBD2. The CDR3 spans 17 residues. Unmatched junction bases numbered 8, after V lost 3 bases and J lost 5 bases. Germline lookup yields CDR1 SEHNR and CDR2 FQNEAQ (reference sequence). The CDR3 region is CASSLGPRLAGDNEQFF. In DNA form, the CDR3 reads TGTGCCAGCAGCTTGGGACCCCGACTAGCGGGAGACAATGAGCAGTTCTTC.

This chain joins TRBV10-3 and TRBJ1-5; 11 bases are a match to TRBD1. This CDR3 is 16 amino acids long. The germline gives CDR1 ENHRY, CDR2 SYGVKD. Germline trimming cut 0 bases from V and 5 bases from J; bases unmatched to any gene: 3. The CDR3 protein is CAISESGTGGDQPQHF. The CDR3 DNA is TGTGCCATCAGTGAGTCGGGGACAGGGGGGGATCAGCCCCAGCATTTT.

Remarks on this clonotype: A single base separates this from a much larger clone, so it may be a read error. The chain uses TRBV4-3 and TRBJ2-7, with TRBD2 matching over 7 bases. The J call is in doubt because the DNA end fits TRBJ2-1 better. The CDR3 extends over 17 amino acids. From germline, CDR1 is LGHNA and CDR2 YSLEER. CDR3 nucleotides: TGCGCCAGCAGCCAAGGCGAGTTTGCGGGAGTGCCTTACGAGCAGTTCTTC. Its translation: CASSQGEFAGVPYEQFF.

This clonotype was picked up many times. The rearrangement joins TRBV29-1 to TRBJ2-1; TRBD2 agrees at 11 bases. The CDR3 covers 18 residues. Looked up from germline, CDR1 is SQVTM and CDR2 is ANQGSEA. V dropped 3 bases and J dropped 2; count of bases not matched to a gene: 12. CDR3 amino acids: CSVELGSGRAVAYNEQFF. The CDR3 coding sequence is TGCAGCGTTGAGCTGGGTAGCGGGAGGGCCGTGGCCTACAATGAGCAGTTCTTC.

This clonotype was observed many times. The chain joins TRBV28 to TRBJ2-3; tentative D call: TRBD2 (5 bases). The CDR3 contains 17 residues. The germline V and J ends were trimmed by 6 bases and 1 base, with 20 bases remaining between them. Germline V lookup: CDR1 MDHEN, CDR2 SYDVKM. CDR3 protein: CASSSLLGREGTDTQYF. As DNA, the CDR3 is TGTGCCAGCAGCAGCCTCCTAGGTCGGGAAGGCACAGATACGCAGTATTTT.

This clonotype occurred many times. The chain couples TRBV14 to TRBJ2-3; TRBD1 matches 8 bases. Losses at the gene ends were 2 bases for V and 6 bases for J; bases not matched to a gene: 4. Germline CDR1 and CDR2: SGHDN and FVKESK. The length of the CDR3 is 14 residues. CDR3 sequence: CASSQRTGSDTQYF. DNA of the CDR3: TGTGCCAGCAGCCAACGGACAGGGTCGGATACGCAGTATTTT.

This clonotype came up a few times. This may come from a read error, since a much larger clone is one base off. The J gene is TRBJ1-3, the V gene TRBV12-3 or TRBV12-4; D not resolved. The CDR3 totals 12 residues. V was shortened by 6 bases and J by 4 bases, with 7 bases between the two germline ends. The CDR3, as DNA: TGTGCCAGCAGCTCACAAGGAAACACCATATATTTT. Residues: CASSSQGNTIYF.